This T cell receptor (beta chain) came from a study of tumor and adjacent non-tumor tissue in lung cancer. The CDR3 has 12 amino acids. Germline V gene sequence: CDR1 MDHEN, CDR2 SYDVKM. This sample's RNA came from whole unsorted tissue. This clonotype has a single count. A junction boundary mismatches the germline segment, possibly from a read error. TCRbeta libraries were built with three rounds of nested PCR, modified from ARM-PCR. TCRdb independently ran MiXCR on the multiplex PCR reads; one entry per CDR3 protein. Of 200,000 to 250,000 distinct CDR3 sequences in the sample, around 71% were seen once.

V gene TRBV28 combines with J gene TRBJ2-3; D is uncertain. This sequence originates from a man aged 55 to 70 with non-small cell lung cancer. Sequencing used lung tumor tissue. The CDR3 DNA reads TGTGCCAGCATCCTCAAACCAGATATGCAGTATTTT. Amino acid sequence: CASILKPDMQYF. The full variable domain, completed using reference TRBV28 and TRBJ2-3, is DVKVTQSSRYLVKRTGEKVFLECVQDMDHENMFWYRQDPGLGLRLIYFSYDVKMKEKGDIPEGYSVSREKKERFSLILESASTNQTSMYLCASILKPDMQYFGPGTRLTVL.